This T cell receptor (beta chain) was observed in a study of blood T cell repertoires in COVID-19 (TCRdb year 2020). In the study overall: Samples covering the acute and convalescent phases of COVID-19 were provided by collaborators in the United States, Italy and Spain. The material from the prospective study consisted of cDNA or gDNA derived from T cells, B-cell-depleted T cells, or PBMCs. Subjects who had been exposed to COVID-19, were actively infected with it, or had recovered from it provided the deeply sampled blood TCRbeta repertoires that made up the dataset. The repertoires were made available in a free public database intended to serve as a resource for research on the immune response to SARS-CoV-2. Samples came from the ongoing ImmuneRACE study (first 160 participants) plus 1,254 subjects from 6 global collaborators. The sample metadata nearly always contained a de-identified subject ID, COVID-19 status, age in years and sex. Where available, HLA class I and class II types were taken from metadata supplied by the sample provider and were not determined by assay-based typing.

What the research found in general, with its limitations: The amount of clinical and demographic metadata varied by source and participant and was provided uncurated.

The trim is 5 bases for V and 5 bases for J, with a gap of 13 bases between the germline ends. The CDR3, cysteine through phenylalanine, is 14 amino acids long. The CDR3 DNA has 42 bases and is translated from base 1. The germline V gene specifies SGHTA as CDR1 and FQGTGA as CDR2. A remark on this clone: The target of this receptor is not known. Per-base qualities were not stored, and no clone one base away is much larger.

Each collaborating institution followed its own protocols to collect whole blood in K2EDTA tubes. For TCRbeta analysis, collaborator samples were shipped as frozen whole blood, as isolated PBMCs, or as DNA extracted from either sample type. The immunoSEQ Assay, a bias-controlled multiplex PCR, was used to amplify TCRbeta CDR3 regions from genomic DNA. Per the original workflow: The number of nucleated cells in each sample was estimated from the amplification of reference gene primers within the assay. Sequence reads were collapsed and filtered to measure the absolute abundance of every unique TCRbeta CDR3 rearrangement. Productive Simpson clonality was computed per sample as the square root of Simpson's diversity index over productive rearrangements. TCRdb obtained this table from immuneACCESS and retained in-frame rearrangements with V and J assigned. These tables miss some clones; where compared with another copy, unresolved V genes account for less than half of the shortfall, and the remainder is unexplained. For V, J and clone size, that table is used; D and trimming come from the DNA. The sample table lists tens of thousands of clones, about 82% of them with a count of one. 6.9% of the sample lies in the top ten.

The rearrangement joined TRBV7-3 to TRBJ2-1; a weak D assignment points to TRBD2 (5 bases agree). This TCR was sampled from a man aged 50-59 years with active COVID-19. The sample was peripheral blood. The sequenced DNA: TGTGCCAGCAGCCAAACTAGTTCCCACAATGAGCAGTTCTTC. It specifies CASSQTSSHNEQFF.